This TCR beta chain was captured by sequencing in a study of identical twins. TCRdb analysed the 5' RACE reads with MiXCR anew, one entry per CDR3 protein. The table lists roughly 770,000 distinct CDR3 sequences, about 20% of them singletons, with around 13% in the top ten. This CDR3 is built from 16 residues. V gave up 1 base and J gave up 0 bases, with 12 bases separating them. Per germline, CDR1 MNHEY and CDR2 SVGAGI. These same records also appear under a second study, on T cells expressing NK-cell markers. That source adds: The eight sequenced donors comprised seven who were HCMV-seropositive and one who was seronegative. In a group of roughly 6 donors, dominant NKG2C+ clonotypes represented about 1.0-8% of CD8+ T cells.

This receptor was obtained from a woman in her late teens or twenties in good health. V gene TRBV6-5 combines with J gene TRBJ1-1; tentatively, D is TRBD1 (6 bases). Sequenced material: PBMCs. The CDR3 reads CASSYYRAGVNTEAFF. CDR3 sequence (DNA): TGTGCCAGCAGTTACTACCGAGCAGGGGTGAACACTGAAGCTTTCTTT.